The 30 T cell receptor beta chains reported below all come from one sample, sequenced in a study of healthy donors' naive CD4 and CD8 T cells. Starting from around 470 ng of total RNA, TCR libraries were made with linear amplification. TCRdb reprocessed the reads with MiXCR, giving one entry per CDR3 protein. The repertoire holds 150,000 to 200,000 distinct CDR3 sequences, with around 74% as singletons. The sample comprised naive CD4+ and CD8+ T cells sorted from blood, pooled from several donors. All receptors derive from a pool of human donors in good health; the sample pools cells from several healthy donors.

The rearrangement uses TRBV30 and TRBJ1-2; D gene ambiguous. V was shortened by 4 bases and J by 4 bases, with 10 bases between the two germline ends. Germline CDR1 is GTSNPN and CDR2 is SVGIG (reference sequence). The CDR3 length is 12 residues. This CDR3 reads CAWIRGFYGYTF. CDR3 nucleotides: TGTGCCTGGATACGAGGGTTCTATGGCTACACCTTC.

Comment on this clonotype: A junction boundary mismatches the germline segment, possibly from a read error. The DNA of the CDR3 is TGTGCCAGCAGTACGACGACGACCGTCCAGTACTTC. Residues: CASSTTTTVQYF. V gene TRBV19 combines with J gene TRBJ2-7; D is ambiguous. CDR1 LNHDA and CDR2 SQIVND come from the germline V gene (reference sequence). The CDR3 length is 12 residues.

The chain joins TRBV6-2 or TRBV6-3 to TRBJ2-1; D gene unclear. This CDR3 region has 11 residues. Germline V gene lookup returns CDR1 MNHEY and CDR2 SVGEGT. The V gene lost 7 bases and the J gene lost 5 bases, with 6 bases spanning the gap. The CDR3 coding sequence is TGTGCCAGCACCCACAACAATGAGCAGTTCTTC. Translation gives CASTHNNEQFF.

The chain joins TRBV18 to TRBJ1-1; D is unresolved. This CDR3 contains 16 residues. Germline V gene sequence: CDR1 KGHSH, CDR2 LQKENI. V was pared by 4 bases and J by 0 bases, with 15 bases between. This chain's CDR3 is CASSLEQPTMNTEAFF. For the CDR3, the DNA is TGTGCCAGCTCACTGGAACAACCAACGATGAACACTGAAGCTTTCTTT.

V gene TRBV15 combines with J gene TRBJ2-7; D may match TRBD1 or TRBD2 (5 bases each). The CDR3 extends over 13 amino acids. Per germline, CDR1 LNHNV and CDR2 YYDKDF (reference sequence). V was trimmed by 5 bases and J by 3 bases, leaving 11 bases between them. CDR3 in amino acids: CATSGRDRYEQYF. The CDR3 DNA is TGTGCCACCAGCGGCCGGGACCGCTACGAGCAGTACTTC.

This clonotype occurred once. The chain uses TRBV19 and TRBJ1-2; D perhaps matches TRBD1 (6 bases). V was pared by 5 bases and J by 6 bases, with 16 bases between. Germline values: CDR1 LNHDA, CDR2 SQIVND (reference sequence). The CDR3 is made up of 14 amino acids. CDR3 protein: CASSSAGERNGYTF. The CDR3 nucleotides read TGTGCCAGTAGTTCGGCAGGGGAAAGGAATGGCTACACCTTC.

For this clonotype: At one boundary the junction diverges from the germline segment, which might be a read error. V gene TRBV27 combines with J gene TRBJ2-1; D possibly uses TRBD1 or TRBD2 (5 bases each). The CDR3 spans 13 residues. Germline CDR1 is MNHEY and CDR2 is SMNVEV (reference sequence). CDR3 sequence reads: CASSLGWGNVQFF. The DNA of the CDR3 is TGTGCCAGCAGTTTAGGTTGGGGGAATGTGCAGTTCTTC.

In this sample, this clonotype turned up once. The chain uses TRBV30 and TRBJ2-3; possible D gene TRBD1, 6 bases. CDR1 is GTSNPN, CDR2 SVGIG, per germline (reference sequence). The CDR3 is 18 amino acids. Trimming left V 1 base short and J 1 base short, with 21 bases between. CDR3 region: CAWSARRGNRRGTDTQYF. The CDR3 bases are TGTGCCTGGAGTGCGAGAAGGGGGAATCGTCGTGGCACAGATACGCAGTATTTT.

The genes are TRBV20-1 and TRBJ2-3; D might be TRBD2 (5 bases). V was pared by 3 bases and J by 1 base, with 11 bases between. This CDR3 region has 14 residues. The germline V gene encodes CDR1 DFQATT and CDR2 SNEGSKA (reference sequence). The CDR3 DNA is TGCAGTGCTAGGTATGGGAGTGGCACAGATACGCAGTATTTT. This encodes CSARYGSGTDTQYF.

This clonotype turned up a few times. The rearrangement links TRBV29-1 to TRBJ2-5, with TRBD2 identical over 9 bases. V shed 6 bases and J 5 bases; nucleotides not matched to a gene: 10. CDR1 and CDR2 (germline): SQVTM, ANQGSEA. The CDR3 is 14 amino acids. Written as DNA, the CDR3 is TGCAGCGTGCGACCGGGACTAGCTACGGAGACCCAGTACTTC. It codes for CSVRPGLATETQYF.

This chain links TRBV29-1 with TRBJ2-7; TRBD1 is a possible D gene (6 bases). This CDR3 has 13 residues. Trimming took 4 bases from V and 6 from J, leaving 16 bases between them. Per the germline V gene, CDR1 is SQVTM and CDR2 is ANQGSEA. CDR3 region: CSVAPQTGSEQYF. Written as DNA, the CDR3 is TGCAGCGTTGCACCCCAGACAGGCTCCGAGCAGTACTTC.

The chain recombines TRBV5-5 with TRBJ1-2; a possible D gene is TRBD1 (6 bases). V shed 0 bases and J shed 6 bases, with 12 bases lying between them. The CDR3 totals 14 residues. Germline CDR1 is SGHKS and CDR2 is YYEKEE (reference sequence). DNA of the CDR3: TGTGCCAGCAGCTTGGCGTTCGGGGGCGATGGCTACACCTTC. It codes for CASSLAFGGDGYTF. Drawing the rest from reference TRBV5-5 and TRBJ1-2, the complete variable domain is DAGVTQSPTHLIKTRGQQVTLRCSPISGHKSVSWYQQVLGQGPQFIFQYYEKEERGRGNFPDRFSARQFPNYSSELNVNALLLGDSALYLCASSLAFGGDGYTFGSGTRLTVV.

The rearrangement joins TRBV27 to TRBJ2-7, with unresolved D. The CDR3 covers 13 residues. Germline V lookup: CDR1 MNHEY, CDR2 SMNVEV (reference sequence). Trimming left V 5 bases short and J 2 bases short, with 10 bases between. The CDR3 loop reads CASSPAFPYEQYF. The CDR3, as DNA: TGTGCCAGCAGTCCAGCGTTCCCCTACGAGCAGTACTTC.

To note about this clonotype: Germline is not matched at one junction end, which may reflect a read error. This rearrangement joins TRBV5-6 to TRBJ1-3; D call uncertain. Germline loops: CDR1 SGHDT, CDR2 YYEEEE. The CDR3 contains 15 residues. DNA for the CDR3: TGCGCCAGCAGCTTGGTACCCGACTCTGGAAACACCATATATTTT. It yields the protein CASSLVPDSGNTIYF.

The chain combines TRBV4-2 with TRBJ1-1; 7 bases are a match to TRBD1. V was clipped by 0 bases and J by 10 bases; unmatched bases: 2. Germline V gives CDR1 LGHNA, CDR2 YNFKEQ. The CDR3 is made up of 12 amino acids. Here the CDR3 DNA reads TGTGCCAGCAGCCAAGATAGACAGGGAGCTTTCTTT. Translated: CASSQDRQGAFF.

This clonotype was seen once. This chain joins TRBV6-2 or TRBV6-3 and TRBJ2-7; TRBD1 might be the D (6 bases). Germline V lookup: CDR1 MNHEY, CDR2 SVGEGT. The CDR3 has 12 amino acids. The V gene lost 5 bases and the J gene lost 5 bases, with 10 bases spanning the gap. The CDR3: CASSTGFDEQYF. DNA of the CDR3: TGTGCCAGCAGTACAGGGTTCGACGAGCAGTACTTC.

This chain joins TRBV25-1 and TRBJ2-3; 7 nucleotides agree with TRBD2. CDR1 and CDR2 (germline): MGHDK, SYGVNS. The CDR3 has 18 residues. The V and J ends lost 1 base and 3 bases, in that order; junction bases with no gene match: 13. The chain's CDR3 is CASSESMSGLAETDTQYF. DNA of the CDR3: TGTGCCAGCAGTGAATCAATGTCGGGCCTAGCGGAGACAGATACGCAGTATTTT.

The J gene is TRBJ1-1, the V gene TRBV6-1; D ambiguous. V was clipped by 3 bases and J by 7 bases, with 15 bases between them. From germline, CDR1 is MNHNS and CDR2 SASEGT. The CDR3 totals 14 residues. CDR3 amino acids: CASSDGGLRGEAFF. The DNA of the CDR3 is TGTGCCAGCAGTGATGGAGGGTTACGGGGTGAAGCTTTCTTT.

The chain carries TRBV10-3 and TRBJ2-5, with a tentative D call TRBD1 (5 bases). The CDR3 covers 11 residues. Germline V gene lookup returns CDR1 ENHRY and CDR2 SYGVKD. The germline V and J ends were trimmed by 3 bases and 7 bases, with 6 bases remaining between them. CDR3 nucleotides: TGTGCCATCAGTGATCAGGGGACCCAGTACTTC. It yields the protein CAISDQGTQYF.

The chain couples TRBV29-1 to TRBJ2-5; no clear D. Germline V gene sequence: CDR1 SQVTM, CDR2 ANQGSEA. The CDR3 is 15 amino acids. V lost 3 bases to trimming and J lost 1 base, with 15 bases between them. The DNA for the CDR3 is TGCAGCGTTGACGAGTCAGCCGAACTCCAAGAGACCCAGTACTTC. Translation gives CSVDESAELQETQYF.

As regards this clonotype: Compared with germline, one end of the junction differs, possibly owing to a read error. The J gene is TRBJ1-2, the V gene TRBV12-3 or TRBV12-4, with TRBD1 identical over 8 bases. There are 14 residues in the CDR3. The chain's CDR3 is CASRQEQGAYGHTF. In DNA, the CDR3 is TGTGCCAGCAGACAGGAGCAGGGGGCCTATGGCCACACCTTC.

This clonotype appeared a single time. The chain employs TRBV27 and TRBJ2-5, with D possibly TRBD1 on 6 matching bases. V was clipped by 1 base and J by 1 base, with 7 bases between them. The CDR3 runs to 14 residues. Germline lookup yields CDR1 MNHEY and CDR2 SMNVEV (reference sequence). The CDR3 nucleotides read TGTGCCAGCAGTTTATGGGGGCTCCAAGAGACCCAGTACTTC. Its translation: CASSLWGLQETQYF.

The chain recombines TRBV6-2 or TRBV6-3 with TRBJ2-5; D is ambiguous. Germline CDR1 MNHEY, CDR2 SVGEGT. The CDR3 has 10 amino acids. The V end was cut by 6 bases, the J end by 5 bases, with 4 bases between. CDR3: CASSDETQYF. CDR3 bases: TGTGCCAGCAGCGATGAGACCCAGTACTTC.

The rearrangement joins TRBV27 to TRBJ2-1; 8 positions match TRBD1. Germline CDR1 reads MNHEY; CDR2 reads SMNVEV (reference sequence). V shed 6 bases and J 5 bases; nucleotides not matched to a gene: 6. The CDR3 extends over 14 amino acids. CDR3: CASSLRTGNNEQFF. CDR3 sequence (DNA): TGTGCCAGCAGCCTGCGGACAGGGAACAATGAGCAGTTCTTC.

This clonotype was recorded only once. The chain couples TRBV5-5 to TRBJ1-2, with 8 bases that match TRBD1. With 4 bases clipped from V and 2 bases from J, the junction kept 4 bases outside the gene matches. CDR1 SGHKS and CDR2 YYEKEE come from the germline V gene (reference sequence). This CDR3 contains 14 residues. As DNA, the CDR3 is TGTGCCAGCAGCACATGGACAGGGAACTATGGCTACACCTTC. It specifies CASSTWTGNYGYTF.

V gene TRBV6-5 combines with J gene TRBJ1-1; 9 bases map to TRBD1. V lost 6 bases and J lost 5; bases outside the gene matches: 7. In germline, CDR1 is MNHEY, CDR2 SVGAGI. CDR3 size: 14 residues. In DNA, the CDR3 is TGTGCCAGCAGATATCCGGGACAGGGAACTGAAGCTTTCTTT. Encoded protein: CASRYPGQGTEAFF.

The chain combines TRBV19 with TRBJ1-2; D gene ambiguous. The CDR3 is made up of 13 amino acids. The germline V gene encodes CDR1 LNHDA and CDR2 SQIVND (reference sequence). Trimming removed 2 bases at V and 5 bases at J, with 9 bases between. The CDR3 loop reads CASSITAAYGYTF. DNA of the CDR3: TGTGCCAGTAGTATAACAGCGGCTTATGGCTACACCTTC.

V is TRBV19 and J is TRBJ2-1, with a possible D match to TRBD2 (6 bases). The CDR3 length is 14 residues. Germline V gene sequence: CDR1 LNHDA, CDR2 SQIVND (reference sequence). Deletions cut 11 bases from V and 0 bases from J, with 14 bases between. The CDR3 DNA sequence: TGTGCCTGCAGCGGGCTGAGCTCCTACAATGAGCAGTTCTTC. As protein: CACSGLSSYNEQFF.

This clonotype was found a few times. The rearrangement links TRBV29-1 to TRBJ2-1, with D maybe TRBD2 (5 bases). Germline V gives CDR1 SQVTM, CDR2 ANQGSEA. Trimming removed 3 bases from V and 4 bases from J, with 10 bases in between. The CDR3 totals 13 residues. The CDR3: CSVEVAGYNEQFF. CDR3 bases: TGCAGCGTTGAGGTGGCGGGTTACAATGAGCAGTTCTTC.

This chain links TRBV29-1 with TRBJ2-1; D unresolved. This CDR3 has 10 amino acids. V lost 3 bases to trimming and J lost 12 bases, with 9 bases between them. Per germline, CDR1 SQVTM and CDR2 ANQGSEA. The CDR3 protein is CSVDLRGQFF. In DNA form, the CDR3 reads TGCAGCGTTGACCTCCGTGGGCAGTTCTTC.